These 21 T cell receptor beta chains share one sample of origin, sequenced in a study of blood T cell repertoires in COVID-19. This table comes from immunoSEQ multiplex PCR, and its TCRdb copy is limited to in-frame clones, with some not included. The sample records about 35,000 clones, 87% being singletons. Sequenced sample: peripheral blood. The receptors were gathered from a human donor in a cohort sampled during active COVID-19.

V and J are TRBV2 and TRBJ1-6, with TRBD1 as a possible D gene (6 bases). Germline lookup yields CDR1 SNHLY and CDR2 FYNNEI. V was shortened by 7 bases and J by 7 bases, with 17 bases between the two germline ends. The CDR3 is 15 amino acids. CDR3 DNA sequence: TGTGCCAGCACTGGGCAGGGGCTAGGGAATTCACCCCTCCACTTT. This codes for CASTGQGLGNSPLHF.

A few counts support this clone. The chain combines TRBV4-1 with TRBJ1-5; weak D call: TRBD1 (6 bases). The germline CDR1 and CDR2 sequences are MGHRA and YSYEKL. V was shortened by 4 bases and J by 4 bases, with 14 bases between the two germline ends. The CDR3 has 15 amino acids. CDR3 DNA sequence: TGCGCCAGCAGCCCCCAATACACAGGGAATCAGCCCCAGCATTTT. This codes for CASSPQYTGNQPQHF.

The chain joins TRBV4-3 to TRBJ1-2, with D hard to call. With 0 bases removed from V and 1 base from J, the gap between germline ends came to 9 bases. The CDR3 sequence is 15 residues long. CDR1 and CDR2 (germline): LGHNA, YSLEER. The CDR3 here is CASSQDGQHNYGYTF. The CDR3 bases are TGCGCCAGCAGCCAAGATGGGCAGCATAACTATGGCTACACCTTC.

V usage is TRBV4-3 and J usage is TRBJ2-5, with D unresolved. CDR1 and CDR2 (germline): LGHNA, YSLEER. Trimming left V 0 bases short and J 2 bases short, with 10 bases between. CDR3 length: 15 residues. The CDR3 protein is CASSQDRRTQETQYF. The CDR3 coding sequence is TGCGCCAGCAGCCAAGATCGGAGAACTCAAGAGACCCAGTACTTC.

The chain links TRBV11-2 to TRBJ1-1, with a weak D call TRBD1 (6 bases). The V end lost 3 bases, the J end lost 4 bases, and 9 bases lay between the germline ends. The CDR3 has 13 amino acids. Germline CDR1 reads SGHAT; CDR2 reads FQNNGV. The CDR3 sequence: CASSFQGSTEAFF. The DNA of the CDR3 is TGTGCCAGCAGCTTCCAGGGGAGCACTGAAGCTTTCTTT.

The chain recombines TRBV29-1 with TRBJ2-7; 11 bases line up with TRBD1. The CDR3 consists of 14 residues. Germline CDR1 is SQVTM and CDR2 is ANQGSEA. V lost 8 bases and J lost 1; bases outside the gene matches: 7. The CDR3 DNA is TGCAGCACATCCGGGACAGGGGGGTCCTACGAGCAGTACTTC. Its protein is CSTSGTGGSYEQYF.

The rearrangement joins TRBV29-1 to TRBJ2-5, with 7 bases fitting TRBD1. The germline CDR1 and CDR2 sequences are SQVTM and ANQGSEA. The V gene end was trimmed by 5 bases and the J gene end by 1 base; junction bases not matched to a gene: 4. CDR3 length: 13 residues. The CDR3 protein is CSVLGQPQETQYF. As DNA, the CDR3 is TGCAGCGTTTTGGGACAGCCCCAAGAGACCCAGTACTTC.

This chain links TRBV6-6 with TRBJ1-2, with D unresolved. The V gene's germline CDR1 is MNHNY and CDR2 SVGAGI (reference sequence). Trimming pared 0 bases from V and 2 bases from J, leaving 7 bases between. There are 14 residues in the CDR3. The CDR3 spells CASSYSTQNYGYTF. DNA for the CDR3: TGTGCCAGCAGTTACTCGACACAGAACTATGGCTACACCTTC.

The chain combines TRBV7-2 with TRBJ2-5; 9 nucleotides match TRBD2. With 2 bases clipped from V and 1 base from J, the junction kept 11 bases outside the gene matches. The germline V gene encodes CDR1 SGHTA and CDR2 FQGNSA. CDR3 size: 18 residues. In DNA, the CDR3 is TGTGCCAGCAGCTTAACGATTGTAGCGGGGGCATCCCAAGAGACCCAGTACTTC. This gives the protein CASSLTIVAGASQETQYF.

This clone appeared a single time. This chain links TRBV14 with TRBJ1-1, with 8 bases matching TRBD1. V dropped 7 bases and J dropped 5; count of bases not matched to a gene: 9. The V gene's germline CDR1 is SGHDN and CDR2 FVKESK. This CDR3 is built from 14 residues. CDR3 residues: CASIARTGRTEAFF. The CDR3 bases are TGTGCCAGCATTGCTCGGACAGGGAGGACTGAAGCTTTCTTT. The full variable domain, its missing parts supplied by reference TRBV14 and TRBJ1-1, is EAGVTQFPSHSVIEKGQTVTLRCDPISGHDNLYWYRRVMGKEIKFLLHFVKESKQDESGMPNNRFLAERTGGTYSTLKVQPAELEDSGVYFCASIARTGRTEAFFGQGTRLTVV.

The chain couples TRBV7-9 to TRBJ1-2; 9 nucleotides match TRBD1. The V and J ends lost 9 bases and 5 bases, in that order; junction bases with no gene match: 7. Germline values: CDR1 SEHNR, CDR2 FQNEAQ (reference sequence). The CDR3 has 13 residues. This CDR3 reads CASRAGTGYGYTF. CDR3 in DNA: TGTGCCAGTAGGGCCGGGACAGGGTATGGCTACACCTTC.

The chain couples TRBV4-3 to TRBJ2-1; 8 bases line up with TRBD2. Trimming took 0 bases from V and 4 from J; bases not matched to a gene: 8. Per germline, CDR1 LGHNA and CDR2 YSLEER. The CDR3 spans 17 residues. The CDR3 spells CASSQDSTSGIYNEQFF. CDR3 nucleotides: TGCGCCAGCAGCCAAGATTCTACTAGCGGAATATACAATGAGCAGTTCTTC.

The chain recombines TRBV2 with TRBJ1-4; no clear D. Germline V gives CDR1 SNHLY, CDR2 FYNNEI. Trimming took off 2 bases at V and 3 bases at J, with 10 bases between the two ends. The CDR3 sequence is 15 residues long. The CDR3 here is CASSENTVPNEKLFF. DNA for the CDR3: TGTGCCAGCAGTGAAAATACGGTACCTAATGAAAAACTGTTTTTT.

The chain carries TRBV2 and TRBJ1-3, with TRBD1 matching 9 bases. CDR1 and CDR2 from the germline V gene are SNHLY and FYNNEI. With 5 bases clipped from V and 3 bases from J, the junction kept 5 bases outside the gene matches. The CDR3 runs 15 residues. The CDR3, as DNA: TGTGCCAGCAGTCCGGGACAGGGATATGGAAACACCATATATTTT. Translated: CASSPGQGYGNTIYF.

The chain combines TRBV25-1 with TRBJ1-2, with TRBD1 matching over 9 bases. This CDR3 is built from 14 residues. The germline V gene has CDR1 MGHDK and CDR2 SYGVNS. Germline trimming cut 6 bases from V and 4 bases from J; bases unmatched to any gene: 6. This CDR3 is CASRPTGGSYGYTF. CDR3 bases: TGTGCCAGCAGGCCTACAGGGGGCAGCTATGGCTACACCTTC.

The chain uses TRBV6-2 or TRBV6-3 and TRBJ2-7, with TRBD2 matching 12 bases. This CDR3 has 16 residues. J gave up 0 bases and V 4 bases, and 4 bases lay outside the gene matches. Per germline, CDR1 MNHEY and CDR2 SVGEGT. CDR3 residues: CASSSRTSGASYEQYF. As DNA, the CDR3 is TGTGCCAGCAGTTCACGGACTAGCGGGGCCTCCTACGAGCAGTACTTC.

V gene TRBV4-1 combines with J gene TRBJ1-4; perhaps TRBD1 as D (5 bases). The germline gives CDR1 MGHRA, CDR2 YSYEKL. The CDR3 spans 15 residues. V dropped 0 bases and J dropped 5 bases, with 10 bases sitting between them. CDR3 coding DNA: TGCGCCAGCAGCCAAGATCGACAGACGAATGAAAAACTGTTTTTT. Encoded protein: CASSQDRQTNEKLFF.

The chain joins TRBV7-2 to TRBJ1-1, with TRBD1 matching 7 bases. V lost 5 bases to trimming and J lost 0 bases; unmatched junction nucleotides: 3. Germline V gene data show CDR1 as SGHTA and CDR2 as FQGNSA. The CDR3 sequence is 14 residues long. For the CDR3, the DNA is TGTGCCAGCAGCCGGGACAGCTTGAACACTGAAGCTTTCTTT. Translating gives CASSRDSLNTEAFF.

The chain joins TRBV6-6 to TRBJ2-7; 11 positions match TRBD1. Germline trimming cut 6 bases from V and 4 bases from J; bases unmatched to any gene: 8. CDR1 MNHNY and CDR2 SVGAGI come from the germline V gene (reference sequence). The CDR3 loop spans 15 amino acids. The CDR3 sequence: CASREGQGAKYEQYF. In DNA, the CDR3 is TGTGCCAGCAGAGAAGGACAGGGGGCTAAGTACGAGCAGTACTTC.

The V gene is TRBV12-5, the J gene TRBJ2-1; TRBD2 matches at 12 bases. Germline CDR1 reads LGHNT; CDR2 reads FRNRAP. CDR3 size: 17 residues. After removal of 6 bases from V and 8 bases from J, the junction contained 14 bases not matched to a gene. The CDR3 sequence: CASGEPSGGARVYEQFF. The DNA for the CDR3 is TGTGCTAGTGGGGAGCCTAGCGGGGGGGCCAGGGTCTATGAGCAGTTCTTC. The full variable domain, with the rest looked up from reference TRBV12-5 and TRBJ2-1, is DARVTQTPRHKVTEMGQEVTMRCQPILGHNTVFWYRQTMMQGLELLAYFRNRAPLDDSGMPKDRFSAEMPDATLATLKIQPSEPRDSAVYFCASGEPSGGARVYEQFFGPGTRLTVL.

V gene TRBV28 combines with J gene TRBJ2-1, with D maybe TRBD2 (5 bases). V lost 6 bases and J lost 10, with 10 bases in between. Germline CDR1 and CDR2: MDHEN and SYDVKM. The CDR3 totals 11 residues. DNA for the CDR3: TGTGCCAGCAGCCAGAGACTAGAGCAGTTCTTC. It is translated as CASSQRLEQFF.